The entry below gives a single T cell receptor beta chain sequence along with its context. Its antigen is not identified. Germline CDR1 and CDR2: MGHRA and YSYEKL. The CDR3 has 12 residues. V was pared by 3 bases and J by 8 bases, with 8 bases between. The treatment here: oral pan-JAK inhibitor, 5-10 mg twice daily. The data were taken from a study of CD8+ T cells in alopecia areata. Study observations and caveats: Association of baseline CD8+ expansion with response is uncertain owing to one nonresponder. Lesional scalp displayed greater clonality than normal scalp, most notably in alopecia totalis/universalis. Resident alphabeta T-cell populations of normal skin are likewise subject to sequencing in scalp samples. In scalp and blood, many expanded lesional clones persisted during tofacitinib.

Following RNA extraction, reverse transcription yielded cDNA that acted as the sequencing template. Profiling relied on immunoSEQ multiplex PCR, and the TCRdb table lists in-frame clones only, not all of them. The repertoire consists of 130,000 or so clones, with approximately 90% occurring once and the leading ten covering roughly an eighth. The V gene is TRBV4-1, the J gene TRBJ2-1; tentatively, D is TRBD2 (5 bases). The specimen was CD8+ T cells sorted from blood, collected at week 4, from a patient treated with tofacitinib. The source of this sequence is a human donor with alopecia areata. This CDR3 reads CASSQEAYEQFF. Here the CDR3 DNA reads TGCGCCAGCAGCCAGGAGGCATATGAGCAGTTCTTC.